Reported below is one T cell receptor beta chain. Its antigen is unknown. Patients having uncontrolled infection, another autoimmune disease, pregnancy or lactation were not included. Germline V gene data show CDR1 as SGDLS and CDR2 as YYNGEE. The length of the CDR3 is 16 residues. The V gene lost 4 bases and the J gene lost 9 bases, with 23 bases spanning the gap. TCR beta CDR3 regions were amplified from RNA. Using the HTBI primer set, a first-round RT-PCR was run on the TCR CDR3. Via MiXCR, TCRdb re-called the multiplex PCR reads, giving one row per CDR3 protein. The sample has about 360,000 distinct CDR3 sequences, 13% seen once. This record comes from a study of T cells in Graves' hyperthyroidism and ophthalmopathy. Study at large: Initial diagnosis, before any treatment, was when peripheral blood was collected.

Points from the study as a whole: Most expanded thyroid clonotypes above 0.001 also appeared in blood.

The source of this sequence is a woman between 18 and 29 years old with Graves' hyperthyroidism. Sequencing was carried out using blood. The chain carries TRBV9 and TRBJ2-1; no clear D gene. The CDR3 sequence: CASSPAAFEVGGEQFF. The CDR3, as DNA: TGTGCCAGCAGCCCAGCCGCCTTCGAAGTCGGTGGTGAGCAGTTCTTC.